The sequence of this TCR beta chain was determined in a study of T cells in Graves' hyperthyroidism and ophthalmopathy (dated by TCRdb to between 2017 and 2020). The study in broad terms: To identify TCR V-J signatures that set the groups apart, the researchers used a discovery cohort of about a hundred patients, made up of 40 to 45 with Graves' ophthalmopathy and 57 with stable Graves' hyperthyroidism. For training and testing, the 100 or so patients in the discovery cohort were randomly divided in a 7:3 ratio. TCR Vbeta CDR3 sequencing of 120 to 150 peripheral blood samples (around 45 ophthalmopathy, roughly 74 hyperthyroidism and roughly 17 progressor patients) is reported in the paper. In addition, the study compared T-cell repertoires in thyroid tissue and in blood from about 6 Graves' hyperthyroidism patients. After blood sampling, hyperthyroidism patients were treated with methimazole at a starting dose of 30 mg daily, and ophthalmopathy patients were treated with high-dose intravenous methylprednisolone. Prospective prediction of ophthalmopathy was tested in an independent validation cohort of under 20 hyperthyroidism patients and 15 to 17 patients who later progressed to ophthalmopathy.

Concerning this clonotype: What antigen it recognizes has not been identified. Base qualities are missing; no much larger clone stands one base away.

Amplification of TCR beta CDR3 regions was carried out from RNA transcripts. A first-round RT-PCR of the TCR CDR3 used the HTBI primer set with the Qiagen OneStep RT-PCR kit. Libraries were constructed in a second round of multiplex PCR, after which size selection and purification were carried out. Paired-end sequencing of the libraries was performed with 100 bp reads on an Illumina HiSeq2000. Per the original workflow: SOAPnuke was used to process the raw data, with reads discarded if the reads contained adapters or uncalled bases, had a mean Phred below 15, or lacked an exact constant-primer or identifier match. High-quality paired reads were merged using COPE v1.2.5, and each unique nucleotide sequence was defined as a clonotype. MiTCR v1.1 was used to align clonotypes to the IMGT TRBV, TRBD and TRBJ reference segments. Only V-J combinations with frequency above 0.0001, covering roughly 99% of repertoires, were analysed. The TCS score was defined as F50 (clonal expansion) divided by E x V (chaos), with BLOSUM62-based TCRdist calculated between CDR3 peptides within each V-J. Welch's t-statistics and random forest reduced fewer than 550 V-J features to fewer than 15, which were used in a naive Bayes classifier (R e1071). Thyroid-blood repertoire similarity was quantified with the Morisita-Horn index. TCRdb handled the public reads itself, with Q25 trimming in fastp and clone calling in MiXCR, and kept productive beta chains. Rows with one shared CDR3 protein collapse into an entry with the most common genes and DNA. These V and J calls derive from TCRdb rather than the authors' analysis. In all, the sample holds hundreds of thousands of distinct CDR3 sequences, and 45% of those were seen once. The top ten constitute approximately 6.8% of the sample.

The study at large found these results: Most expanded thyroid clonotypes (frequency above 0.001) were also found in blood, which suggests that blood repertoires may mirror thyroid immune responses. In cross-validation, a model built on a 13 V-J signature told ophthalmopathy apart from stable hyperthyroidism with roughly 87% sensitivity and about 81% specificity, and in testing the same model reached 80%/75%. During validation, the model predicted progression to ophthalmopathy a median of around six months ahead of onset, with approximately 70% sensitivity and 72% to 80% specificity. No statistical method was used to set the sample size in advance, and investigators knew the group allocation.

Patients with uncontrolled infections, other autoimmune diseases, pregnancy or lactation were excluded. Diagnoses were based on clinical symptoms, serum thyroxine and TRAb, thyroid ultrasound and orbital computed tomography. Total RNA was extracted using Trizol reagent, and RNA quality was assessed on an Agilent 2100 Bioanalyzer. The germline V gene specifies ENHRY as CDR1 and SYGVKD as CDR2. From the cysteine up to the phenylalanine, the CDR3 has a length of 12 residues. Left in the record is the CDR3 DNA by itself, 36 bases read in frame from the first base. At the junction V is shortened by 2 bases and J by 3 bases, with 4 bases in between.

Source material: peripheral blood or thyroid tissue (not recorded which). The sequence derives from an adult man with Graves' disease, either hyperthyroidism or ophthalmopathy (not recorded which). The chain was built from TRBV10-3 and TRBJ2-5; the D gene lacks a confident call. CDR3 protein: CAISEGKETQYF. The DNA reads as follows: TGTGCCATCAGTGAGGGAAAAGAGACCCAGTACTTC.